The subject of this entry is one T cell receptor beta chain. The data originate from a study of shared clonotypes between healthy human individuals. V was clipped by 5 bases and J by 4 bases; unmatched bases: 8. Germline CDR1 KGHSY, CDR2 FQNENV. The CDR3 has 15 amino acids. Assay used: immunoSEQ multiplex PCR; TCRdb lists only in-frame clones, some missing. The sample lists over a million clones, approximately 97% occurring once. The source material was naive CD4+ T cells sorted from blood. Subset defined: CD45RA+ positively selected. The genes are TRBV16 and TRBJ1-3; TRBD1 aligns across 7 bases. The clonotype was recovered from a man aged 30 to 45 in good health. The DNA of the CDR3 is TGTGCCAGCAGCGCTAGCAGGGGGAGAGGAAACACCATATATTTT. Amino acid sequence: CASSASRGRGNTIYF.